A selection of T cell receptor beta chains follows, all from one sample in a study of CD8 T cells in Susac syndrome. TCRdb re-derived calls from the immunoSEQ multiplex PCR reads in MiXCR, one entry per CDR3 protein. Here the sample spans 110,000 to 150,000 distinct CDR3 sequences, approximately 94% being singletons. The sample was CD4+ T cells from PBMCs. Receptors were obtained from a human donor with Susac syndrome. The CDR3 runs from the conserved cysteine through the conserved F or W. The order of the fields is J gene, V gene, CDR3 protein.

j_call: TRBJ2-5
v_call: TRBV3-1
cdr3_aa: CASSPRPASQETQYF

j_call: TRBJ2-1
v_call: TRBV20-1
cdr3_aa: CSARHMLANEQFF

j_call: TRBJ2-3
v_call: TRBV29-1
cdr3_aa: CSAGGSGGARDTQYF

j_call: TRBJ1-6
v_call: TRBV21-1
cdr3_aa: CASSRRRTGELNSPLHF

j_call: TRBJ2-5
v_call: TRBV5-6
cdr3_aa: CASRRDRPLDETQYF

j_call: TRBJ2-7
v_call: TRBV12-3/TRBV12-4
cdr3_aa: CASSSGASGSYEQYF

j_call: TRBJ2-5
v_call: TRBV14
cdr3_aa: CASSQDGQKIQETQYF

j_call: TRBJ2-5
v_call: TRBV6-5
cdr3_aa: CASSLGGTGKETQYF

j_call: TRBJ2-1
v_call: TRBV18
cdr3_aa: CASSKLAGVDEQFF

j_call: TRBJ2-3
v_call: TRBV5-1
cdr3_aa: CASSLTQVRADTQYF

j_call: TRBJ2-6
v_call: TRBV18
cdr3_aa: CASSHDRAGANVLTF

j_call: TRBJ2-5
v_call: TRBV20-1
cdr3_aa: CSAGQRSQETQYF

j_call: TRBJ2-1
v_call: TRBV11-2
cdr3_aa: CASSQASGRNEQFF

j_call: TRBJ2-7
v_call: TRBV9
cdr3_aa: CASSVLSAGEQYF

j_call: TRBJ2-7
v_call: TRBV29-1
cdr3_aa: CSVEVPGYYEQYF

j_call: TRBJ2-1
v_call: TRBV24-1
cdr3_aa: CATSDLGGSSYNEQFF

j_call: TRBJ1-5
v_call: TRBV15
cdr3_aa: CATSRGRESNQPQHF

j_call: TRBJ2-1
v_call: TRBV3-1
cdr3_aa: CASSPLREVSYNEQFF

j_call: TRBJ2-7
v_call: TRBV7-2
cdr3_aa: CASSLAPRGIYEQYF

j_call: TRBJ1-2
v_call: TRBV24-1
cdr3_aa: CATSDPRTGGGYTF

j_call: TRBJ1-5
v_call: TRBV20-1
cdr3_aa: CSARTGKDSNQPQHF

j_call: TRBJ2-5
v_call: TRBV7-9
cdr3_aa: CASSSGDSGRETQYF

j_call: TRBJ2-5
v_call: TRBV6-1
cdr3_aa: CASSDPGTPYQETQYF

j_call: TRBJ2-1
v_call: TRBV9
cdr3_aa: CASSATDFNEQFF